This paragraph covers one TCR beta chain sequence. Its antigen is still unknown. These data are taken from a study of CD8 T cells in ankylosing spondylitis. Whole-study results and caveats: It appeared that ankylosing spondylitis blood was characterized by a TCR beta motif of roughly 8 highly homologous variants. With a CD8+ phenotype, disease-linked clones were relatively rare in peripheral blood. Significant enrichment of disease-linked clones was reported in matched ankylosing spondylitis synovial fluid. Existing reports had already noted some motif variants in reactive arthritis synovial fluid and blood.

From the 5' RACE reads, TCRdb called clonotypes with MiXCR, one entry per CDR3 protein. The repertoire holds about 500,000 distinct CDR3 sequences, with approximately 11% as singletons. The CDR3 has 14 residues. The V and J ends lost 4 bases and 1 base, in that order; junction bases with no gene match: 3. The V gene's germline CDR1 is SQVTM and CDR2 ANQGSEA. Sequencing input: blood, either unsorted or a sorted T cell fraction (not recorded which). The rearrangement links TRBV29-1 to TRBJ2-2; 7 positions agree with TRBD2. The TCR comes from a male donor with ankylosing spondylitis. The CDR3 DNA reads as TGCAGCGTTGTGGAGCGGGAGAACACCGGGGAGCTGTTTTTT. This sequence encodes CSVVERENTGELFF.